The 30 T cell receptor beta chains in this list originate from one sample, sequenced in a study of CD8+ T cells in alopecia areata. Following RNA extraction, reverse transcription yielded cDNA that acted as the sequencing template. Generated by immunoSEQ multiplex PCR, the TCRdb table keeps only in-frame clones and is missing some. The sample holds 80,000 to 100,000 clones, 35% to 45% seen once. Input material: CD4+ T cells sorted from blood. These receptors were taken from a human donor with alopecia areata.

The chain has TRBV30 and TRBJ2-2; no clear D. CDR1 is GTSNPN, CDR2 SVGIG, per germline (reference sequence). Trimming left V 0 bases short and J 6 bases short, with 5 bases between. The CDR3 length is 12 residues. The CDR3 nucleotides are TGTGCCTGGAGTGTACCCCCCGGGGAGCTGTTTTTT. Translating gives CAWSVPPGELFF.

This clone occurred many times. The genes are TRBV28 and TRBJ2-1; D might be TRBD1 or TRBD2, each matching 5 bases. The CDR3 consists of 12 residues. V lost 6 bases and J 12 bases, leaving 15 bases between the germline ends. Germline lookup yields CDR1 MDHEN and CDR2 SYDVKM. The CDR3 region has the DNA TGTGCCAGCAGCCCACTGGGACGTCGGCAGTTCTTC. It specifies CASSPLGRRQFF.

The chain carries TRBV5-1 and TRBJ2-1; the D gene could be TRBD1 or TRBD2 (5 bases each). The ends were cut back, 4 bases at V and 10 bases at J, with 24 bases in the middle. Germline CDR1 reads SGHRS; CDR2 reads YFSETQ. The CDR3 is 16 amino acids. DNA for the CDR3: TGCGCCAGCAGCCGTACCATGGCGGCCGGGGCGAAGGAGCAGTTCTTC. This encodes CASSRTMAAGAKEQFF.

The genes are TRBV29-1 and TRBJ2-7; possible D gene TRBD2, 7 bases. CDR1 and CDR2 from the germline V gene are SQVTM and ANQGSEA. The V gene lost 6 bases and the J gene lost 2 bases, with 14 bases spanning the gap. CDR3 length: 13 residues. The CDR3 region has the DNA TGCAGCGTCGGGGGGACACTAACCTACGAGCAGTACTTC. This codes for CSVGGTLTYEQYF.

The rearrangement links TRBV5-1 to TRBJ2-7; 9 nucleotides line up with TRBD1. Trimming took 1 base from V and 3 from J; bases not matched to a gene: 8. In germline, CDR1 is SGHRS, CDR2 YFSETQ. This CDR3 has 16 amino acids. CDR3 in DNA: TGCGCCAGCAGCTTGTACCCGTCGGACAGGGGCTACGAGCAGTACTTC. This sequence encodes CASSLYPSDRGYEQYF.

With respect to this clone: Distinct nucleotide sequences in the sample also encode this CDR3. V is TRBV29-1 and J is TRBJ1-1; D uncertain. The CDR3 totals 10 residues. V lost 7 bases to trimming and J lost 3 bases, with 6 bases between them. Germline V gene data show CDR1 as SQVTM and CDR2 as ANQGSEA. The DNA of the CDR3 is TGCAGCGCTGGGGACACTGAAGCTTTCTTT. Amino acid sequence: CSAGDTEAFF.

The gene calls are TRBV7-8 and TRBJ1-2; D is possibly TRBD1 (6 bases). V lost 5 bases, J lost 8 bases, and 18 bases lay in between. Germline V gene data show CDR1 as SGHVS and CDR2 as FQNEAQ. The CDR3 consists of 14 residues. CDR3 sequence (DNA): TGTGCCAGCAGCCGACAGGAGACGTCCCCGGGCTACACCTTC. Translation gives CASSRQETSPGYTF.

This rearrangement joins TRBV29-1 to TRBJ2-5; 8 bases match TRBD1. The CDR3 covers 12 residues. Germline V gene data show CDR1 as SQVTM and CDR2 as ANQGSEA. V lost 8 bases to trimming and J lost 3 bases; unmatched junction nucleotides: 5. CDR3 protein: CSTRTGKETQYF. Written as DNA, the CDR3 is TGCAGCACCAGGACAGGGAAAGAGACCCAGTACTTC.

This clone appeared a few times. CDR3: CASRPGSANGETQYF. CDR3 coding DNA: TGTGCCAGCAGACCAGGGTCTGCGAATGGGGAGACCCAGTACTTC. J is TRBJ2-5 and V is TRBV28; D possibly corresponds to TRBD1 (5 bases). The CDR3 sequence is 15 residues long. V shed 6 bases and J shed 5 bases, with 19 bases lying between them. Germline V gives CDR1 MDHEN, CDR2 SYDVKM.

This sequence joins TRBV7-9 and TRBJ2-5; D gene uncertain. CDR1 SEHNR and CDR2 FQNEAQ come from the germline V gene (reference sequence). This CDR3 has 13 amino acids. Trimming removed 3 bases from V and 0 bases from J, with 5 bases in between. The CDR3 reads CASSFRDQETQYF. In DNA form, the CDR3 reads TGTGCCAGCAGCTTCCGGGACCAAGAGACCCAGTACTTC.

The chain couples TRBV7-9 to TRBJ2-7; possibly TRBD2 for D (6 bases). Trimming took 2 bases from V and 5 from J, leaving 13 bases between them. Germline CDR1 and CDR2: SEHNR and FQNEAQ (reference sequence). The length of the CDR3 is 14 residues. Here the CDR3 reads CASSLMGWRDEQYF. The CDR3 coding sequence is TGTGCCAGCAGCTTAATGGGTTGGAGGGACGAGCAGTACTTC.

The chain uses TRBV6-5 and TRBJ2-7; perhaps TRBD1 as D (5 bases). The V gene lost 5 bases and the J gene lost 2 bases, with 13 bases spanning the gap. CDR3 size: 14 residues. Looked up from germline, CDR1 is MNHEY and CDR2 is SVGAGI. In nucleotides, the CDR3 is TGTGCCAGCAGTCGACAGCGTGAAACCTACGAGCAGTACTTC. Translated: CASSRQRETYEQYF.

This chain joins TRBV30 and TRBJ1-2; TRBD1 aligns across 8 bases. The CDR3 covers 13 residues. CDR1 GTSNPN and CDR2 SVGIG come from the germline V gene (reference sequence). The ends lost 4 bases at V and 5 bases at J; junction bases unmatched: 6. The CDR3 DNA follows: TGTGCCTGGACCTGGACAGGGCTGTATGGCTACACCTTC. Encoded protein: CAWTWTGLYGYTF.

The chain joins TRBV28 to TRBJ2-7, with a weak D call TRBD1 (6 bases). From germline, CDR1 is MDHEN and CDR2 SYDVKM. V was clipped by 4 bases and J by 6 bases, with 28 bases between them. This CDR3 region has 18 residues. Written as DNA, the CDR3 is TGTGCCAGCAGTTCAACGGCGGACAGTGGGAGAATCCGTTTCGAGCAGTACTTC. It codes for CASSSTADSGRIRFEQYF.

The rearrangement uses TRBV18 and TRBJ1-5; weak D call: TRBD1 (6 bases). CDR1 is KGHSH, CDR2 LQKENI, per germline. V shed 1 base and J shed 3 bases, with 13 bases lying between them. CDR3 size: 16 residues. DNA of the CDR3: TGTGCCAGCTCACCACAGGGGGTAACTGCCAATCAGCCCCAGCATTTT. Translation gives CASSPQGVTANQPQHF.

The rearrangement uses TRBV18 and TRBJ2-2; TRBD1 is a possible D gene (5 bases). Trimming cost V 3 bases and J 7 bases, with 12 bases left between them. Per the germline V gene, CDR1 is KGHSH and CDR2 is LQKENI. CDR3 length equals 14 residues. CDR3 region: CASSPQGNDGELFF. The CDR3 coding sequence is TGTGCCAGCTCACCTCAGGGAAACGACGGGGAGCTGTTTTTT.

This chain links TRBV30 with TRBJ2-5; 10 bases are shared with TRBD1. The CDR3 contains 16 residues. J gave up 5 bases and V 3 bases, and 12 bases lay outside the gene matches. Looked up from germline, CDR1 is GTSNPN and CDR2 is SVGIG (reference sequence). The CDR3 sequence is CAWSYLGTGEGETQYF. For the CDR3, the DNA is TGTGCCTGGAGCTACCTAGGGACAGGGGAGGGGGAGACCCAGTACTTC.

The chain is built from TRBV30 and TRBJ1-2, with D perhaps matching TRBD1 (6 bases). CDR1 and CDR2 from the germline V gene are GTSNPN and SVGIG (reference sequence). Between the trimmed V and J ends, which lost 4 bases and 4 bases, there was a span of 10 bases. The CDR3 has 12 amino acids. CDR3 amino acids: CAWMGHPYGYTF. The CDR3 DNA sequence: TGTGCCTGGATGGGACACCCCTATGGCTACACCTTC.

The chain links TRBV29-1 to TRBJ2-3; D may correspond to TRBD1 or TRBD2 (5 bases each). CDR3 size: 16 residues. Trimming took 7 bases from V and 0 from J, leaving 20 bases between them. Germline loops: CDR1 SQVTM, CDR2 ANQGSEA. The CDR3 loop reads CSGIRALRGSTDTQYF. CDR3 DNA: TGCAGCGGAATCCGGGCTCTGAGGGGTAGCACAGATACGCAGTATTTT.

V is TRBV4-3 and J is TRBJ2-3; no clear D gene. The CDR3 is 13 amino acids. The V end lost 1 base, the J end lost 6 bases, and 8 bases lay between the germline ends. From germline, CDR1 is LGHNA and CDR2 YSLEER. As DNA, the CDR3 is TGCGCCAGCAGCCAAGGGGCGTGGGATACGCAGTATTTT. It translates to CASSQGAWDTQYF.

This clone was counted a single time. The chain carries TRBV27 and TRBJ2-7; D is unresolved. CDR1 and CDR2 (germline): MNHEY, SMNVEV (reference sequence). The CDR3 spans 14 residues. The V and J ends lost 7 bases and 6 bases respectively, with 19 bases between them. The CDR3, as DNA: TGTGCCAGCAAATTTGATGCTATCTTGGGCGAGCAGTACTTC. This codes for CASKFDAILGEQYF.

The rearrangement links TRBV5-1 to TRBJ2-1, with no clear D. Trimming left V 0 bases short and J 0 bases short, with 10 bases between. The CDR3 extends over 16 amino acids. Per germline, CDR1 SGHRS and CDR2 YFSETQ. CDR3 sequence (DNA): TGCGCCAGCAGCTTGGGAGCTACGAGCTCCTACAATGAGCAGTTCTTC. This gives the protein CASSLGATSSYNEQFF.

The rearrangement joins TRBV30 to TRBJ2-3; D is ambiguous. Trimming shortened V by 0 bases and J by 1 base, and 8 bases separated the two germline ends. Germline values: CDR1 GTSNPN, CDR2 SVGIG (reference sequence). This CDR3 contains 14 residues. The CDR3 loop is CAWSVVQGTDTQYF. The CDR3 DNA sequence: TGTGCCTGGAGTGTAGTGCAGGGCACAGATACGCAGTATTTT.

The J gene is TRBJ2-2, the V gene TRBV5-1; 8 bases align to TRBD1. The CDR3 sequence is 14 residues long. Germline CDR1 reads SGHRS; CDR2 reads YFSETQ. V dropped 4 bases and J dropped 3; count of bases not matched to a gene: 2. The CDR3 coding sequence is TGCGCCAGCAGCGTGGGACAGGACACCGGGGAGCTGTTTTTT. As protein: CASSVGQDTGELFF.

This clone was counted between two and nine times. This sequence joins TRBV11-3 and TRBJ1-6; tentative D call: TRBD1 (5 bases). This CDR3 is 13 amino acids long. Trimming pared 8 bases from V and 10 bases from J, leaving 15 bases between. Germline V gives CDR1 SGHNT, CDR2 YENEEA. CDR3 region: CASGQGEGSPLHF. The CDR3, as DNA: TGTGCCAGCGGGCAGGGAGAAGGATCACCCCTCCACTTT.

The CDR3 region is CASSVPALTPWDEQYF. The CDR3 DNA is TGTGCCAGCAGCGTTCCGGCCCTCACCCCGTGGGACGAGCAGTACTTC. The rearrangement links TRBV2 to TRBJ2-7; D call uncertain. Looked up from germline, CDR1 is SNHLY and CDR2 is FYNNEI. The V and J ends lost 6 bases and 5 bases respectively, with 23 bases between them. This CDR3 spans 16 amino acids.

The chain carries TRBV5-1 and TRBJ2-2, with 8 nucleotides matching TRBD1. The V and J ends lost 4 bases and 4 bases, in that order; junction bases with no gene match: 6. CDR3 length: 15 amino acids. Germline CDR1 is SGHRS and CDR2 is YFSETQ. In DNA form, the CDR3 reads TGCGCCAGCAGCCCCGGACAGGGATTCACCGGGGAGCTGTTTTTT. It is translated as CASSPGQGFTGELFF.

This chain connects TRBV6-1 to TRBJ2-5; D gene unclear. The CDR3 length is 16 residues. V lost 2 bases to trimming and J lost 1 base, with 14 bases between them. Germline assignment: CDR1 MNHNS and CDR2 SASEGT. In DNA form, the CDR3 reads TGTGCCAGCAGTGAATCAACCGGATCCGGCCAAGAGACCCAGTACTTC. Amino acid sequence: CASSESTGSGQETQYF.

This chain joins TRBV7-2 and TRBJ2-2, with TRBD1 as a possible D gene (5 bases). CDR1 and CDR2 (germline): SGHTA, FQGNSA. V lost 3 bases to trimming and J lost 3 bases, with 11 bases between them. This CDR3 has 15 amino acids. The CDR3 sequence: CASSFKGRDTGELFF. CDR3 nucleotides: TGTGCCAGCAGCTTCAAGGGGCGCGACACCGGGGAGCTGTTTTTT.

This chain joins TRBV4-2 and TRBJ2-3; D is perhaps TRBD1 (5 bases). The CDR3 spans 16 residues. Germline V lookup: CDR1 LGHNA, CDR2 YNFKEQ. Between the trimmed V and J ends, which lost 4 bases and 0 bases, there was a span of 14 bases. The CDR3 loop is CASSPGIVYSTDTQYF. In DNA form, the CDR3 reads TGTGCCAGCAGCCCAGGGATCGTATATAGCACAGATACGCAGTATTTT.